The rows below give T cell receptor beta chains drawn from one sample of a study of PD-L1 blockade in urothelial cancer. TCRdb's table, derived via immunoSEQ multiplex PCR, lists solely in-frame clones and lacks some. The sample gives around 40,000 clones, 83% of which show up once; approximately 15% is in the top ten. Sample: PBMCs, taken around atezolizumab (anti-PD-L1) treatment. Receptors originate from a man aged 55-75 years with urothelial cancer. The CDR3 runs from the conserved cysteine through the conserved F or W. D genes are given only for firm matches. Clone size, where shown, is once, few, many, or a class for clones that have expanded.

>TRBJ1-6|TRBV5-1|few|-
CASSPLLSYNSPLHF
TGCGCCAGCAGCCCGTTACTCTCCTATAATTCACCCCTCCACTTT
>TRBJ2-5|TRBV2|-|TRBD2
CASRDRTSGKIAQYF
TGTGCCAGCAGGGACCGGACTAGCGGAAAAATTGCCCAGTACTTC
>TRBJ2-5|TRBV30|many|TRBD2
CAWTSGQETQYF
TGTGCCTGGACTAGCGGGCAAGAGACCCAGTACTTC
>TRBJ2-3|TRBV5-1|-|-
CASSFGGATDTQYF
TGCGCCAGCAGCTTTGGGGGGGCGACAGATACGCAGTATTTT
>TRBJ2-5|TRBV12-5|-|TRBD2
CASALAGAETQYF
TGTGCTAGTGCATTAGCGGGTGCGGAGACCCAGTACTTC
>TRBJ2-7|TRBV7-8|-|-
CASSLVWAGSGEQYF
TGTGCCAGCAGCTTAGTTTGGGCAGGGTCGGGCGAGCAGTACTTC
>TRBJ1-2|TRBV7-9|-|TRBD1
CASSAGTGSYGYTF
TGTGCCAGCAGCGCCGGGACAGGGTCCTATGGCTACACCTTC
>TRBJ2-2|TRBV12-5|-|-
CASGLGDTSNTGELFF
TGTGCTAGTGGTTTGGGCGACACTTCGAACACCGGGGAGCTGTTTTTT
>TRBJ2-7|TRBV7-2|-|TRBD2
CASSLRGSGGTYEQYF
TGTGCCAGCAGCTTAAGGGGATCGGGAGGGACCTACGAGCAGTACTTC
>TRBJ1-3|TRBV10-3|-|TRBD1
CAISESETGANTIYF
TGTGCCATCAGTGAGTCGGAGACAGGGGCAAACACCATATATTTT
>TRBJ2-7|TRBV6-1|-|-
CASRRVVGEEQYF
TGTGCCAGCAGGAGGGTGGTGGGAGAAGAGCAGTACTTC